This T cell receptor beta chain was obtained from a study of T cell changes during pregnancy in multiple sclerosis. With 1 base removed from V and 3 bases from J, the gap between germline ends came to 12 bases. The CDR3 runs to 15 residues. Per the germline V gene, CDR1 is SEHNR and CDR2 is FQNEAQ (reference sequence). Sequencing used immunoSEQ multiplex PCR; TCRdb keeps in-frame clones, though not all of them. The sample comprises about 70,000 clones, approximately 90% of which are singletons, and roughly 2.1% rests with the top ten. The sample here was peripheral blood, taken in the second trimester of pregnancy. The clonotype was recovered from a female donor in good health, enrolled as a control in a pregnancy study. The chain combines TRBV7-9 with TRBJ1-2; D might be TRBD1 (6 bases). DNA for the CDR3: TGTGCCAGCAGCTTAGGAGACAGGCTAGACTATGGCTACACCTTC. It codes for CASSLGDRLDYGYTF.